A selection of T cell receptor beta chains follows, all from one sample in a study of T cell responses to AZD1222 COVID-19 vaccine. The assay was immunoSEQ multiplex PCR, and TCRdb's table has in-frame clones only and misses some. Of 89,000 or so clones listed, just over 85% are singletons. Sequencing was performed on peripheral blood, taken on day 0 of AZD1222 vaccination. These receptors came from an adult in good health. Each CDR3 is given with its conserved first and last residue. The D gene is left open where the match is weak. A clone size is listed for some rows: how often the clone was seen (once, few, many), or a class if it is expanded.

TRBJ2-5	TRBD1	TRBV7-9	NA	CASSLGTGNRQETQYF	TGTGCCAGCAGCTTAGGGACAGGGAATAGGCAAGAGACCCAGTACTTC
TRBJ1-6	TRBD1	TRBV4-3	NA	CASSQEKGQKNSPLHF	TGCGCCAGCAGCCAAGAGAAGGGACAGAAAAATTCACCCCTCCACTTT
TRBJ1-1	NA	TRBV10-2	NA	CASRIDRLNTEAFF	TGCGCCAGCAGAATAGACAGGCTGAACACTGAAGCTTTCTTT
TRBJ1-5	NA	TRBV5-4	NA	CASSLMGDRQPQHF	TGTGCCAGCAGCTTGATGGGGGATCGGCAGCCCCAGCATTTT
TRBJ2-1	TRBD2	TRBV7-2	NA	CASSEGLAGGLNEQFF	TGTGCCAGCAGCGAAGGACTAGCGGGAGGGCTCAATGAGCAGTTCTTC
TRBJ2-1	TRBD1	TRBV19	NA	CASSTRQGTYNEQFF	TGTGCCAGTAGTACCAGACAGGGAACCTACAATGAGCAGTTCTTC
TRBJ2-7	NA	TRBV3-1/TRBV3-2	once	CASSQDRREQYF	TGTGCCAGCAGCCAAGATCGGAGGGAGCAGTACTTC
TRBJ2-3	NA	TRBV4-2	NA	CASSQGAGSTDTQYF	TGTGCCAGCAGCCAAGGGGCGGGAAGCACAGATACGCAGTATTTT
TRBJ2-7	NA	TRBV2	NA	CASSEIQGGAGEQYF	TGTGCCAGCAGTGAAATCCAGGGGGGTGCCGGCGAGCAGTACTTC
TRBJ2-1	NA	TRBV2	NA	CASSLGTPYNEQFF	TGTGCCAGCAGTCTCGGGACACCCTACAATGAGCAGTTCTTC
TRBJ2-1	TRBD2	TRBV4-3	NA	CASSQDWAGLAINEQFF	TGCGCCAGCAGCCAAGATTGGGCGGGACTAGCGATTAATGAGCAGTTCTTC
TRBJ2-5	NA	TRBV11-2	NA	CASSPEDGETQYF	TGTGCCAGCAGTCCCGAGGATGGGGAGACCCAGTACTTC
TRBJ2-1	TRBD2	TRBV28	NA	CASSQAGGPYNEQFF	TGTGCCAGCAGTCAAGCGGGAGGGCCCTACAATGAGCAGTTCTTC
TRBJ1-2	NA	TRBV3-1/TRBV3-2	NA	CASSQEREVFF	TGTGCCAGCAGCCAAGAGAGGGAGGTCTTCTTC
TRBJ2-5	NA	TRBV11-3	NA	CASSPGGTRGQTQYF	TGTGCCAGCAGCCCCGGTGGCACAAGGGGTCAGACCCAGTACTTC
TRBJ2-7	NA	TRBV7-3	NA	CASSPGHSYEQYF	TGTGCCAGCAGTCCGGGACACTCCTACGAGCAGTACTTC
TRBJ1-6	NA	TRBV5-1	NA	CASSPTWSRETYNSPLHF	TGCGCCAGCAGCCCTACCTGGTCCCGAGAGACCTATAATTCACCCCTCCACTTT
TRBJ2-3	NA	TRBV19	NA	CASIGRISTDTQYF	TGTGCCAGTATTGGGCGGATTAGCACAGATACGCAGTATTTT
TRBJ1-4	NA	TRBV28	NA	CASSFGGRVDEKLFF	TGTGCCAGCAGTTTCGGGGGGCGCGTGGATGAAAAACTGTTTTTT
TRBJ2-1	TRBD2	TRBV5-4	NA	CASSVPSGSTYNEQFF	TGTGCCAGCAGCGTGCCTAGCGGGAGCACCTACAATGAGCAGTTCTTC
TRBJ2-7	TRBD2	TRBV7-9	NA	CASSFWLAGSYEQYF	TGTGCCAGCAGCTTCTGGCTAGCGGGAAGCTACGAGCAGTACTTC
TRBJ2-7	NA	TRBV28	NA	CASSPSTGDFYEQYF	TGTGCCAGCAGTCCCTCGACGGGAGACTTCTACGAGCAGTACTTC
TRBJ1-6	NA	TRBV28	few	CASSGVHNSPLHF	TGTGCCAGCTCAGGGGTCCATAATTCACCCCTCCACTTT
TRBJ2-2	NA	TRBV14	NA	CASTRRANTGELFF	TGTGCCAGCACGAGGCGGGCTAACACCGGGGAGCTGTTTTTT
TRBJ2-2	NA	TRBV11-2	NA	CASSLDPGWGRTGELFF	TGTGCCAGCAGCTTAGATCCAGGGTGGGGTCGCACCGGGGAGCTGTTTTTT
TRBJ2-5	NA	TRBV6-5	NA	CASSYSRSGETQYF	TGTGCCAGCAGTTACTCGAGGAGCGGAGAGACCCAGTACTTC
TRBJ1-1	TRBD1	TRBV7-2	NA	CASSLRQGAGEAFF	TGTGCCAGCAGCTTAAGACAGGGGGCCGGTGAAGCTTTCTTT
TRBJ2-3	NA	TRBV28	NA	CASSLGADTQYF	TGTGCCAGCAGTCTCGGGGCAGATACGCAGTATTTT
TRBJ2-3	TRBD2	TRBV7-2	NA	CASSLTPSGLTDTQYF	TGTGCCAGCAGCTTAACCCCTAGCGGCCTCACAGATACGCAGTATTTT
TRBJ1-2	TRBD1	TRBV27	NA	CASSFGTGSGYTF	TGTGCCAGCAGTTTTGGGACAGGGAGCGGCTACACCTTC
TRBJ2-2	NA	TRBV9	NA	CASSEGPGNTGELFF	TGTGCCAGCAGTGAGGGACCAGGAAACACCGGGGAGCTGTTTTTT
TRBJ2-7	TRBD2	TRBV2	NA	CASRGTGPQGLADSYEQYF	TGTGCCAGCAGGGGGACGGGACCCCAGGGACTAGCGGACTCCTACGAGCAGTACTTC
TRBJ1-2	NA	TRBV6-6	NA	CASSQYYGYTF	TGTGCCAGCAGTCAGTACTATGGCTACACCTTC
TRBJ1-1	NA	TRBV18	NA	CASSPGHLNTEAFF	TGTGCCAGCTCACCGGGACATTTGAACACTGAAGCTTTCTTT
TRBJ2-5	TRBD1	TRBV7-7	NA	CASSLGDRGKETQYF	TGTGCCAGCAGCTTAGGGGACAGGGGGAAAGAGACCCAGTACTTC
TRBJ2-1	TRBD2	TRBV3-1/TRBV3-2	NA	CASSLAGVVDEQFF	TGTGCCAGCAGTCTAGCGGGAGTGGTTGATGAGCAGTTCTTC
TRBJ1-5	NA	TRBV7-2	few	CASSSMADNQPQHF	TGTGCCAGCAGCTCCATGGCGGACAATCAGCCCCAGCATTTT
TRBJ2-5	TRBD2	TRBV4-1	NA	CASSQDLLAGAILGETQYF	TGCGCCAGCAGCCAAGATTTACTAGCGGGAGCTATTCTGGGAGAGACCCAGTACTTC
TRBJ1-5	NA	TRBV5-1	NA	CASSLGAGNQPQHF	TGCGCCAGCAGCTTGGGGGCCGGCAATCAGCCCCAGCATTTT
TRBJ2-3	TRBD2	TRBV15	NA	CATSRGAELARDTQYF	TGTGCCACCAGCAGAGGAGCGGAACTAGCGAGAGATACGCAGTATTTT
TRBJ2-7	NA	TRBV29-1	NA	CSVAVDSYEQYF	TGCAGCGTTGCCGTCGACTCCTACGAGCAGTACTTC
TRBJ2-1	NA	TRBV18	NA	CASSLGLSSYNEQFF	TGTGCCAGCTCACTTGGGTTAAGCTCCTACAATGAGCAGTTCTTC
TRBJ1-2	NA	TRBV5-4	NA	CASSLDQGDYGYTF	TGTGCCAGCAGCCTGGACCAAGGGGACTATGGCTACACCTTC
TRBJ1-1	TRBD1	TRBV27	NA	CASSFKGATEAFF	TGTGCCAGCAGTTTCAAGGGGGCCACTGAAGCTTTCTTT
TRBJ1-6	NA	TRBV2	NA	CASSDLGGNSPLHF	TGTGCCAGCAGTGATTTAGGCGGAAATTCACCCCTCCACTTT
TRBJ2-3	NA	TRBV5-1	once	CASSLWGDTDTQYF	TGCGCCAGCAGCTTGTGGGGAGACACAGATACGCAGTATTTT
TRBJ2-1	TRBD1	TRBV7-2	NA	CASSTRDREYNEQFF	TGTGCCAGCAGCACCCGGGACAGAGAATACAATGAGCAGTTCTTC
TRBJ2-2	NA	TRBV7-3	NA	CASSDNTGELFF	TGTGCCAGCAGCGACAACACCGGGGAGCTGTTTTTT
TRBJ1-3	TRBD1	TRBV18	NA	CASALTGSNAGNTIYF	TGTGCCAGCGCATTGACAGGGAGTAACGCTGGAAACACCATATATTTT
TRBJ1-4	NA	TRBV30	NA	CAWSVGGAGEKLFF	TGTGCCTGGAGTGTAGGTGGGGCCGGTGAAAAACTGTTTTTT
TRBJ2-3	NA	TRBV7-3	NA	CASSSGRDGHGTQYF	TGTGCCAGCAGCTCCGGCCGGGACGGGCACGGTACGCAGTATTTT
TRBJ1-6	NA	TRBV11-2	few	CASSSGGDRHF	TGTGCCAGCAGCTCGGGGGGTGATCGCCACTTT
TRBJ2-1	NA	TRBV3-1/TRBV3-2	NA	CASSQDVSTYNEQFF	TGTGCCAGCAGCCAAGATGTAAGCACCTACAATGAGCAGTTCTTC
TRBJ1-1	TRBD1	TRBV5-1	few	CASSPGQGTYEAFF	TGCGCCAGCAGCCCGGGACAGGGGACCTATGAAGCTTTCTTT
TRBJ2-5	TRBD1	TRBV9	NA	CASSPSGTVQETQYF	TGTGCCAGCAGCCCCAGTGGGACAGTCCAAGAGACCCAGTACTTC
TRBJ2-7	NA	TRBV28	NA	CASSFGSLEQYF	TGTGCCAGCAGTTTTGGGAGCCTCGAGCAGTACTTC
TRBJ1-3	TRBD1	TRBV7-9	NA	CASSPDQGGTIYF	TGTGCCAGCAGCCCGGACCAGGGGGGCACCATATATTTT
TRBJ1-1	TRBD1	TRBV13	NA	CASSIPDRQGATEAFF	TGTGCCAGCAGCATTCCGGACCGACAGGGGGCCACTGAAGCTTTCTTT
TRBJ1-1	NA	TRBV6-4	NA	CASSDSEQDELTF	TGTGCCAGCAGTGACTCGGAACAGGACGAGCTTACCTTT
TRBJ2-2	TRBD1	TRBV2	NA	CASSRDRGIGELFF	TGTGCCAGCAGCCGGGACAGGGGCATCGGGGAGCTGTTTTTT